This T cell receptor (beta chain) was observed in a study of T cell clusters in autoimmune cytopenias. CDR1 and CDR2 from the germline V gene are LNHDA and SQIVND (reference sequence). The CDR3 consists of 14 residues. TRB was amplified from approximately 230 ng of peripheral blood genomic DNA per sample. Multiplex touch-down PCR amplified TRB using TRB-A and TRB-B pools in one tube. TCRdb reanalyzed the multiplex PCR reads and collapses them to one entry per CDR3 protein, without DNA. The sample holds roughly 6,500 distinct CDR3 sequences. The sample was also linked to a second study, of T cell repertoires in aging, cancer and after chemotherapy. In that study: Clear clonal overlap appeared across healthy donor samples taken over several months to years. Untreated cancer patients had significantly lower blood TCR diversity than age-matched healthy donors. In healthy donors, age-related TCR diversity loss mainly reflected lost richness.

The TCR comes from a human donor in good health. The rearrangement joins TRBV19 to TRBJ1-2; the TCRdb D gene call, TRBD1, has no DNA to confirm it. Input material: peripheral blood. CDR3 in amino acids: CASRGTGGDYGYTF.